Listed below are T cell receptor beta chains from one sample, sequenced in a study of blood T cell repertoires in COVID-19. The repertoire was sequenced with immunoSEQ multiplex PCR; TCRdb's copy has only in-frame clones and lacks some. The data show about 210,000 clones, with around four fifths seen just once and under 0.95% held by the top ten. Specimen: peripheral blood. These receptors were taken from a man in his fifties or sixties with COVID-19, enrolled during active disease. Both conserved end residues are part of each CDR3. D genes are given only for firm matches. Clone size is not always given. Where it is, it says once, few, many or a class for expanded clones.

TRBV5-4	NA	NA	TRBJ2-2	TGTGCCAGCAGCTTGGGTCCAGGGGCCACCGGGGAGCTGTTTTTT	CASSLGPGATGELFF
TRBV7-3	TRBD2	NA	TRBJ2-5	TGTGCCAGCAGCTTGGACGGGGGGTTAGGGACCCAGTACTTC	CASSLDGGLGTQYF
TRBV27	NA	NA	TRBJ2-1	TGTGCCAGCAGTCTTACCTACAATGAGCAGTTCTTC	CASSLTYNEQFF
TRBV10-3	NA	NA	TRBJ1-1	TGTGCCATCAGTGATCCCGGGACGGGGGGGAGCACTGAAGCTTTCTTT	CAISDPGTGGSTEAFF
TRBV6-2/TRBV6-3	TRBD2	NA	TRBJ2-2	TGTGCCAGCAGTCTTACTAGCGGGAACACCGGGGAGCTGTTTTTT	CASSLTSGNTGELFF
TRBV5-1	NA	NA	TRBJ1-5	TGCGCCAGCAGCTTGGTGCAGGGAAAGTCGAGCAATCAGCCCCAGCATTTT	CASSLVQGKSSNQPQHF
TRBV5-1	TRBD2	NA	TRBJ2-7	TGCGCCAGCAGCCCGACTAGCGGGAGTACCTACGAGCAGTACTTC	CASSPTSGSTYEQYF
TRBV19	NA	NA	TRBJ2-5	TGTGCCAGTAGTACCCAGGACAGACAAGAGACCCAGTACTTC	CASSTQDRQETQYF
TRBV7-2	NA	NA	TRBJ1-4	TGTGCCAGCAGCGACCGGACAGCTTATAATGAAAAACTGTTTTTT	CASSDRTAYNEKLFF
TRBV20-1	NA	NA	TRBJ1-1	TGCAGTGCAGCACCTAACACTGAAGCTTTCTTT	CSAAPNTEAFF
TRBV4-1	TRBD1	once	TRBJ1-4	TGCGCCAGCAGCCAAGGGGGACAGGGGGCGGAAAAACTGTTTTTT	CASSQGGQGAEKLFF
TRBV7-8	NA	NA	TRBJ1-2	TGTGCCAGCAGCCAGGTGGCGGGGTCGGGCTACACCTTC	CASSQVAGSGYTF
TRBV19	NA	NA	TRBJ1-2	TGTGCCACCCAACTACGCGGCGACTATGGCTACACCTTC	CATQLRGDYGYTF
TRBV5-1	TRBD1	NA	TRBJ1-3	TGCGCCAGCAGCGTCACAGGGGTGGATGGAAACACCATATATTTT	CASSVTGVDGNTIYF
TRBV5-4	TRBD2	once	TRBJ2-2	TGTGCCAGTACGAGACTAGCGGGAGCGGCCGGGGAGCTGTTTTTT	CASTRLAGAAGELFF
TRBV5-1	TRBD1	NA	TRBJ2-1	TGCGCCAGCAGCCGACAGGGACAGGGGGCCCACAATGAGCAGTTCTTC	CASSRQGQGAHNEQFF
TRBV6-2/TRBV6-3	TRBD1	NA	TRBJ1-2	TGTGCCAGCAGTTACCAGGACAGGGTCTATGGCTACACCTTC	CASSYQDRVYGYTF
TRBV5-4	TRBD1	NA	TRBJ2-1	TGTGCCAGCAGTCCACGGACAGGGCCTTCTGACTACAATGAGCAGTTCTTC	CASSPRTGPSDYNEQFF
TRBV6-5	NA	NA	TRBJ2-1	TGTGCCAGCAGTTACGGCTCCCTCATTATTGAGCAGTTCTTC	CASSYGSLIIEQFF
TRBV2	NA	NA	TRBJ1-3	TGTGCCAGCAGGGCCGCAGGGTCGCGAAACACCATATATTTT	CASRAAGSRNTIYF
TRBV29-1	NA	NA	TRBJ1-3	TGCAGCGTTGACGGAGGGACTGGAAACACCATATATTTT	CSVDGGTGNTIYF
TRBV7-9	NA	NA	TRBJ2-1	TGTGCCAGCAGCTTAGTTCGAGGTAGCAGCTCATACAATGAGCAGTTCTTC	CASSLVRGSSSYNEQFF
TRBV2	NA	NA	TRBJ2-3	TGTGCCAGCAGTGACACTACCTGGGATACGCAGTATTTT	CASSDTTWDTQYF
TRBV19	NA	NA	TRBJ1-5	TGTGCCAGCCGCGAGTACTACGGGCCCCAGCATTTT	CASREYYGPQHF
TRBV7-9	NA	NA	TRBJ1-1	TGTGCCAGCAGCTTAGACAGATTAATGAACACTGAAGCTTTCTTT	CASSLDRLMNTEAFF
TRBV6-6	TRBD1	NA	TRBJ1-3	TGTGCCAGCAATCGCATACAGGGACAGGGGAGTCGAAGCTCTGGAAACACCATATATTTT	CASNRIQGQGSRSSGNTIYF
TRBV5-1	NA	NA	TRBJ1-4	TGCGCCAGCAGCTTGACAGGGTTGACTGTGTCTAATGAAAAACTGTTTTTT	CASSLTGLTVSNEKLFF
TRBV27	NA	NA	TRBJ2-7	TGTGCCAGCAGTTTATCGGCTTGGAGGGAGCAGTACTTC	CASSLSAWREQYF
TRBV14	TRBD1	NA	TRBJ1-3	TGTGCCAGCAGCCAAGCGGGACAGAGAAACACCATATATTTT	CASSQAGQRNTIYF
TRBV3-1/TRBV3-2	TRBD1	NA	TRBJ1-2	TGTGCCAGCAGCCAAACAGGGGGATTTGGTTATGGCTACACCTTC	CASSQTGGFGYGYTF
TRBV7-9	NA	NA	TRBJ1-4	TGTGCCAGCAGCTTGAGGACAACAACTAATGAAAAACTGTTTTTT	CASSLRTTTNEKLFF
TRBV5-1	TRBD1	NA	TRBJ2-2	TGCGCCAGCAGCTTACAAGACAGGGTCGGGGAGCTGTTTTTT	CASSLQDRVGELFF
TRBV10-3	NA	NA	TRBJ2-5	TGTGCCATCAGTAATCCTAGAGAGACCCAGTACTTC	CAISNPRETQYF
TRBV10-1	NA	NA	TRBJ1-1	TGCGCCAGCAGTGAGTCCCCCGTATGGGGCGAAGCTTTCTTT	CASSESPVWGEAFF
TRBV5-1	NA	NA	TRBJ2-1	TGCGCCAGCAGATCGTCCTCGGAGTATGAGCAGTTCTTC	CASRSSSEYEQFF
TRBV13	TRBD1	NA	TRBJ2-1	TGTGCCAGCAGCCCCCAGGGGGTAAGGGTTTTGTCCTACAATGAGCAGTTCTTC	CASSPQGVRVLSYNEQFF
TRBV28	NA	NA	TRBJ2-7	TGTGCCAGCAGGGCAGGGGACTACGAGCAGTACTTC	CASRAGDYEQYF
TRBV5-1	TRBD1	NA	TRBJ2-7	TGCGCCAGCAGCCTGGAAACCCCGGACAGGGGGCGCGAGCAGTACTTC	CASSLETPDRGREQYF
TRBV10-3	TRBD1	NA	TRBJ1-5	TGTGCCATCAGTGAGCGGACCTGGGACAGACATCAGCCCCAGCATTTT	CAISERTWDRHQPQHF
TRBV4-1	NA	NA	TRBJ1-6	TGCGCCAGCAGCCAAGATAGCGTTGTTGGGTCACCCCTCCACTTT	CASSQDSVVGSPLHF